Reported below is one T cell receptor beta chain. These data come from a study of blood T cell repertoires in COVID-19. The overall study: The United States, Italy and Spain supplied acute and convalescent COVID-19 samples. Nucleic acid was either cDNA or gDNA, and it came from T cells, B-cell-depleted T cells, or PBMCs.

Original processing methods: By means of reference gene primer amplification, nucleated cell counts were estimated. Repertoires were generated with immunoSEQ multiplex PCR, while TCRdb's copy carries only in-frame clones and drops some. For V, J and clone size, that table is used; D and trimming come from the DNA. The table lists some 33,000 clones, about nine tenths of them singletons, with 20% in the top ten. In germline, CDR1 is SGHRS, CDR2 YFSETQ. The V and J ends lost 0 bases and 8 bases respectively, with 11 bases between them. This CDR3 spans 13 amino acids. The V and J genes are TRBV5-1 and TRBJ1-1; D unclear. The specimen sequenced was peripheral blood. The receptor was derived from a man aged 60 to 75 with acute or convalescent COVID-19. The CDR3 coding sequence is TGCGCCAGCAGCTTGGCCCGGGGTAGAGAAGCTTTCTTT. It yields the protein CASSLARGREAFF. Supplemented by reference TRBV5-1 and TRBJ1-1, the full variable domain reads KAGVTQTPRYLIKTRGQQVTLSCSPISGHRSVSWYQQTPGQGLQFLFEYFSETQRNKGNFPGRFSGRQFSNSRSEMNVSTLELGDSALYLCASSLARGREAFFGQGTRLTVV.